Listed below are T cell receptor beta chains from one sample, sequenced in a study of blood T cells in healthy people across ages. TCRdb analysed the 5' RACE reads with MiXCR anew, one entry per CDR3 protein. The sample contains nearly 800,000 distinct CDR3 sequences, 56% of which appear only once. Sequencing was performed on blood. All receptors derive from a man aged 35-49 years in good health. The CDR3 runs from the conserved cysteine through the conserved F or W. Fields, in order: V gene, clone size, D gene, J gene, CDR3 DNA, CDR3 protein. A D gene is named only where the DNA matches it firmly. Only some rows state a clone size, as once, few, many or a class for expanded clones.

>TRBV3-1|-|-|TRBJ2-7
TGTGCCAGCAGCCAAGGCGGTAGACGAGGCGAGCAGTACTTC
CASSQGGRRGEQYF
>TRBV27|-|-|TRBJ2-7
TGTGCCAGCAGTTTCGGGAAGGGGGGCTACGAGCAGTACTTC
CASSFGKGGYEQYF
>TRBV6-5|-|-|TRBJ2-3
TGTGCCAGCAGTGACGCGCCTGAGACAGATACGCAGTATTTT
CASSDAPETDTQYF
>TRBV5-6|-|-|TRBJ1-5
TGTGCCAGCAGCCAAGGACAGCTCAATCAGCCCCAGCATTTT
CASSQGQLNQPQHF
>TRBV5-1|few|TRBD1|TRBJ2-1
TGCGCCAGCAGCTTGGAGAGTCAGGGGGCCCTCCGAATCTCCTACAATGAGCAGTTCTTC
CASSLESQGALRISYNEQFF
>TRBV6-6|few|TRBD1|TRBJ2-1
TGTGCCAGCATTCTAGACAGGGGACCTTACAATGAGCAGTTCTTC
CASILDRGPYNEQFF
>TRBV12-3/TRBV12-4|-|-|TRBJ2-5
TGTGCCAGCAGTTTTTTGGGGGTCGGCGGAGAAGAGACCCAGTACTTC
CASSFLGVGGEETQYF
>TRBV3-1|once|-|TRBJ1-1
TGTGCCAGCAGCCGGGACCAAGGGGGAGCTTTCTTT
CASSRDQGGAFF
>TRBV21-1|-|-|TRBJ2-1
TGTGCCAGCAGCCCTCGCCGGGACAGGATCCAAGAGACCCAGTTCTTC
CASSPRRDRIQETQFF
>TRBV20-1|-|-|TRBJ2-5
TGCAGTGCTGTAAGAGGTTCGGTTCAAGAGACCCAGTACTTC
CSAVRGSVQETQYF
>TRBV3-1|-|-|TRBJ1-2
TGTGCCAGCAGCCAAGAAGGAGGCAGGGTGTATGGCTACACCTTC
CASSQEGGRVYGYTF
>TRBV11-2|-|-|TRBJ2-3
TGTGCCAGCAGCCCCCAGTCTTTGGATACGCAGTATTTT
CASSPQSLDTQYF
>TRBV7-9|-|TRBD1|TRBJ2-6
TGTGCCAGCAGCCCTGGGACAGTTCTTCAGTCTGGGGCCAACGTCCTGACTTTC
CASSPGTVLQSGANVLTF
>TRBV11-1|-|-|TRBJ2-3
TGTGCCAGCAGGAAAAGGGGCGGCACAGATACGCAGTATTTT
CASRKRGGTDTQYF
>TRBV9|-|TRBD1|TRBJ2-5
TGTGCCAGCAGCCTCCGGGCCGTGACAGGGGGTCGGGAGACCCAGTACTTC
CASSLRAVTGGRETQYF
>TRBV7-9|-|-|TRBJ1-5
TGTGCCAGCAGCTCAACTACTACAGGGTACAGCAATCAGCCCCAGCATTTT
CASSSTTTGYSNQPQHF
>TRBV5-1|-|TRBD1|TRBJ2-7
TGCACCAGCAGCCGCGGACAGGGCCACGAGCAGTACTTC
CTSSRGQGHEQYF
>TRBV20-1|-|TRBD1|TRBJ1-5
TGCAGTGCTCGGTGGGACAGACTCAATCAGCCCCAGCATTTT
CSARWDRLNQPQHF
>TRBV20-1|-|TRBD1|TRBJ1-5
TGCAGTGCTTCCGTAGACAGGGTTTGGGAAGGCAATCAGCCCCAGCATTTT
CSASVDRVWEGNQPQHF
>TRBV6-5|once|-|TRBJ1-2
TGTGCCAGCAGTGTGTACAGGGCAGGAGGCTACACCTTC
CASSVYRAGGYTF
>TRBV29-1|few|-|TRBJ2-5
TGCAGCGTTGCCGAGAGAATGGGAGAGACCCAGTACTTC
CSVAERMGETQYF
>TRBV12-5|many|-|TRBJ2-7
TGTGCTAGTGGTTTGGGAACAGGAGGCGAGCAGTACTTC
CASGLGTGGEQYF
>TRBV4-3|few|-|TRBJ1-6
TGCGCCAGCAGCCAAGACCTCATGAGCTCCTATAATTCACCCCTCCACTTT
CASSQDLMSSYNSPLHF
>TRBV7-9|-|-|TRBJ2-7
TGTGCCAGCAGCGGAACAGGGTTAGCCAGCGAGCAGTACTTC
CASSGTGLASEQYF
>TRBV7-3|once|-|TRBJ2-1
TGTGCCAGCAGCTTTGGCACCTTGCTGGGCAATGAGAAGTTCTTC
CASSFGTLLGNEKFF
>TRBV28|-|-|TRBJ1-2
TGTGCCAGCAGTGTGATCGGGAACTATGGCTACACCTTC
CASSVIGNYGYTF
>TRBV4-1|-|-|TRBJ2-4
TGCGCCAGCAGCCAAGTACTCGAAGTATTAAGGTTAGACAAAAACATTCAGTACTTC
CASSQVLEVLRLDKNIQYF
>TRBV7-2|-|-|TRBJ2-3
TGTGCCAGCAGCCCCCAGGGGACCCTCGATACGCAGTATTTT
CASSPQGTLDTQYF
>TRBV20-1|-|-|TRBJ2-7
TGCAGTGCTAGTTTGACAGCTAAGGCTTCCGAGCAGTACTTC
CSASLTAKASEQYF
>TRBV12-3/TRBV12-4|few|-|TRBJ2-7
TGTGCCAGCAGTCGCAGACAGGCTTACGAGCAGTACTTC
CASSRRQAYEQYF
>TRBV5-1|-|-|TRBJ2-3
TGCGCCAGCAGCTTGGAGGGAGTTATCGCAGATACGCAGTATTTT
CASSLEGVIADTQYF
>TRBV4-1|many|-|TRBJ2-5
TGCGCCAGCAGCCAAGTACGGGGAGAGACCCAGTACTTC
CASSQVRGETQYF
>TRBV11-1|-|TRBD1|TRBJ2-1
TGTGCCAGCAGCTACGGACAGGGAAATTACAATGAGCAGTTCTTC
CASSYGQGNYNEQFF
>TRBV29-1|few|TRBD1|TRBJ2-5
TGCAGCATCCGGGACAGGGCTAGTCAAGAGACCCAGTACTTC
CSIRDRASQETQYF
>TRBV29-1|once|TRBD2|TRBJ2-1
TGCAGCGTTGAAAGGACTAGCCTCAATGAGCAGTTCTTC
CSVERTSLNEQFF
>TRBV11-2|few|TRBD2|TRBJ2-5
TGTGCCAGCAGGCAGCAAGCGGGAGTGAGAGAGACCCAGTACTTC
CASRQQAGVRETQYF
>TRBV6-6|-|TRBD1|TRBJ1-2
TGTGCCAGCAGTTACTCGGGACAGCAGTATGCTAACTATGGCTACACCTTC
CASSYSGQQYANYGYTF
>TRBV4-2|-|-|TRBJ1-1
TGTGCCAGCAGCCACGACAGGCATGAAGCTTTCTTT
CASSHDRHEAFF
>TRBV6-2/TRBV6-3|once|-|TRBJ2-2
TGTGCCAGCAGTGGAGCGGACACCGGGGAGCTGTTTTTT
CASSGADTGELFF
>TRBV21-1|-|-|TRBJ2-5
TGTGCCAGCAGCAAACGGGGTTACCAAGAGACCCAGTACTTC
CASSKRGYQETQYF
>TRBV20-1|-|-|TRBJ2-1
TGCAGTGCTATTTTTCTAAATGAGCAGTTCTTC
CSAIFLNEQFF
>TRBV12-3/TRBV12-4|-|-|TRBJ2-7
TGTGCCAGCAGTTTGGGGACGCTCGGGCACGAGCAGTACTTC
CASSLGTLGHEQYF
>TRBV25-1|-|TRBD2|TRBJ2-1
TGTGCCAGCAGAGGGACTAGGGACCATCCCTACAATGAGCAGTTCTTC
CASRGTRDHPYNEQFF
>TRBV3-1|few|-|TRBJ2-5
TGTGCCAGCAGCCTCGATCTCGGGGGGCGAGAGACCCAGTACTTC
CASSLDLGGRETQYF
>TRBV14|-|-|TRBJ1-2
TGTGCCAGCAGCCGGGCGGGGCCCTATGGCTACACCTTC
CASSRAGPYGYTF
>TRBV11-2|-|-|TRBJ1-1
TGTGCCAGCAGCTTAGATCTTACGGGCACTGAAGCTTTCTTT
CASSLDLTGTEAFF
>TRBV7-3|-|TRBD1|TRBJ2-5
TGTGCCAGCAGCCTCACAGGGGGCCAGGTGGAGACCCAGTACTTC
CASSLTGGQVETQYF
>TRBV12-3/TRBV12-4|-|-|TRBJ1-6
TGTGCCAGCAGTTTAGGGGCCGTACCCCTCCACTTT
CASSLGAVPLHF
>TRBV11-2|many|-|TRBJ2-1
TGTGCCAGCAGCCCCCACAAGGGCGGCAATGAGCAGTTCTTC
CASSPHKGGNEQFF
>TRBV9|-|-|TRBJ1-1
TGTGCCAGCAGCGGCACTGAAGCTTTCTTT
CASSGTEAFF
>TRBV6-5|-|-|TRBJ2-1
TGTGCCAGCAGTTACGAGGGACCCTACAATGAGCAGTTCTTC
CASSYEGPYNEQFF
>TRBV7-8|-|-|TRBJ2-5
TGTGCCAGCAGCTTCCAGAGGGGGATGGAGACCCAGTACTTC
CASSFQRGMETQYF
>TRBV29-1|few|-|TRBJ2-1
TGCAGCGGAGGGGGGCAGGGCAATGAGCAGTTCTTC
CSGGGQGNEQFF
>TRBV28|-|-|TRBJ1-2
TGTGCCAGCAGTTTAATAACAGCCTATGGCTACACCTTC
CASSLITAYGYTF